Below, 17 T cell receptor beta chains from the same sample are listed, as sequenced in a study of human T cells and chemical hapten exposure. Time point in this sample: pre-sensitization, week 0. Treatment reported: therapeutic diphenylcyclopropenone sensitization with weekly scalp DPC. TCRdb reprocessed the RACE reads with MiXCR, giving one entry per CDR3 protein. This table has 100,000 to 150,000 distinct CDR3 sequences, around an eighth appearing once. The material sequenced was whole blood, taken in connection with sensitization to the hapten diphenylcyclopropenone (DPC). The receptor set was obtained from a woman between 18 and 30 years old with alopecia areata. Some clones in this sample may be carry-over from other donors' samples.

This clonotype has just a few counts. The genes are TRBV7-6 and TRBJ2-1; no clear D gene. The V gene's germline CDR1 is SGHVS and CDR2 FNYEAQ. V dropped 5 bases and J dropped 3 bases, with 5 bases sitting between them. The CDR3 is made up of 12 amino acids. The CDR3 here is CASSADYNEQFF. The CDR3 DNA reads TGTGCCAGCAGCGCAGACTACAATGAGCAGTTCTTC.

This clonotype was seen ten or more times. V is TRBV4-1 and J is TRBJ1-1; TRBD1 agrees at 7 bases. V shed 3 bases, J shed 2 bases, and the junction held 9 bases outside the gene matches. Germline values: CDR1 MGHRA, CDR2 YSYEKL. The CDR3 consists of 16 residues. CDR3 bases: TGCGCCAGCAGCCAGTCGTACGGGACAGTCAACACTGAAGCTTTCTTT. Amino acids: CASSQSYGTVNTEAFF.

There are a few counts of this clonotype. The rearrangement uses TRBV4-3 and TRBJ2-7; D ambiguous. Trimming took off 1 base at V and 6 bases at J, with 10 bases between the two ends. CDR1 and CDR2 from the germline V gene are LGHNA and YSLEER. The CDR3 runs 13 residues. DNA of the CDR3: TGCGCCAGCAGCCAAGTATTGTCCACCGAGCAGTACTTC. This gives the protein CASSQVLSTEQYF.

There are a few counts of this clonotype. This sequence joins TRBV11-2 and TRBJ2-1, with 7 nucleotides matching TRBD2. The CDR3 has 15 amino acids. Germline assignment: CDR1 SGHAT and CDR2 FQNNGV. V dropped 5 bases and J dropped 6; count of bases not matched to a gene: 10. This chain's CDR3 is CASSPGGLVINEQFF. CDR3 bases: TGTGCCAGCAGCCCCGGTGGACTAGTTATCAATGAGCAGTTCTTC.

This clonotype was seen at least ten times. The rearrangement joins TRBV7-9 to TRBJ2-5; weak D call: TRBD2 (6 bases). The germline V gene encodes CDR1 SEHNR and CDR2 FQNEAQ (reference sequence). V was clipped by 5 bases and J by 7 bases, with 20 bases between them. The CDR3 sequence is 15 residues long. The CDR3 DNA sequence: TGTGCCAGCAGCAAACCCGGGACTCGCTCGGGGACCCAGTACTTC. It specifies CASSKPGTRSGTQYF. The complete variable domain, with remaining parts taken from reference TRBV7-9 and TRBJ2-5, reads DTGVSQNPRHKITKRGQNVTFRCDPISEHNRLYWYRQTLGQGPEFLTYFQNEAQLEKSRLLSDRFSAERPKGSFSTLEIQRTEQGDSAMYLCASSKPGTRSGTQYFGPGTRLLVL.

This clonotype showed up many times. The genes are TRBV20-1 and TRBJ1-1; 11 positions agree with TRBD1. CDR3 length: 15 residues. Losses at the gene ends were 6 bases for V and 4 bases for J; bases not matched to a gene: 10. Germline assignment: CDR1 DFQATT and CDR2 SNEGSKA (reference sequence). CDR3 coding DNA: TGCAGTGCCCCTGGACAGGGGGCCAGTCGCACTGAAGCTTTCTTT. Protein sequence: CSAPGQGASRTEAFF.

In its sample, this clonotype was seen many times. The rearrangement joins TRBV5-1 to TRBJ1-4; 7 nucleotides match TRBD1. The CDR3 extends over 14 amino acids. Germline-derived CDR1 and CDR2 are SGHRS and YFSETQ. After removal of 5 bases from V and 8 bases from J, the junction contained 9 bases not matched to a gene. CDR3 DNA: TGCGCCAGCAGAACAGGGGCGAGGGACGAAAAACTGTTTTTT. As protein: CASRTGARDEKLFF.

This clonotype was counted a few times. This chain joins TRBV27 and TRBJ2-5; 7 bases agree with TRBD1. Germline CDR1 MNHEY, CDR2 SMNVEV (reference sequence). V lost 4 bases, J lost 4 bases, and 6 bases stayed unmatched. The CDR3 is 14 residues long. The CDR3 reads CASSSTGIRETQYF. CDR3 in DNA: TGTGCCAGCAGTTCGACAGGGATCCGAGAGACCCAGTACTTC.

This clonotype was observed a few times. The chain uses TRBV19 and TRBJ2-5; 10 bases match TRBD1. V lost 5 bases and J lost 2; bases outside the gene matches: 8. This CDR3 has 16 amino acids. Germline CDR1 and CDR2: LNHDA and SQIVND (reference sequence). The CDR3 is CASSPHGQGVQETQYF. CDR3 bases: TGTGCCAGTAGTCCCCACGGACAGGGGGTTCAAGAGACCCAGTACTTC.

The gene calls are TRBV20-1 and TRBJ2-1, with D uncertain. The ends were cut back, 1 base at V and 12 bases at J, with 4 bases in the middle. The CDR3 sequence is 9 residues long. The germline gives CDR1 DFQATT, CDR2 SNEGSKA (reference sequence). CDR3: CSARVPQFF. DNA of the CDR3: TGCAGTGCTAGAGTACCGCAGTTCTTC.

This sequence joins TRBV4-2 and TRBJ2-5, with 8 bases matching TRBD2. CDR3 length equals 14 residues. CDR1 is LGHNA and CDR2 is YNFKEQ in the germline V gene. V gave up 4 bases and J gave up 5 bases; unmatched junction bases: 6. CDR3 DNA: TGTGCCAGCAGCCCGAGCGGGGGAGGGGAGACCCAGTACTTC. Translating gives CASSPSGGGETQYF.

This clonotype appeared many times. This chain uses TRBV7-7 with TRBJ2-2, with D perhaps TRBD2 (5 bases). This CDR3 contains 14 residues. Looked up from germline, CDR1 is SSHAT and CDR2 is FNYEAQ (reference sequence). Deletions cut 0 bases from V and 6 bases from J, with 8 bases between. CDR3: CASSLAEGAGELFF. The CDR3, as DNA: TGTGCCAGCAGCTTAGCAGAGGGAGCCGGGGAGCTGTTTTTT.

This clonotype turned up a few times. The chain is built from TRBV6-2 or TRBV6-3 and TRBJ2-1; 7 bases are shared with TRBD1. CDR1 MNHEY and CDR2 SVGEGT come from the germline V gene. The CDR3 runs to 16 residues. Trimming cost V 2 bases and J 2 bases; bases outside gene matches: 6. CDR3 sequence: CASSYRTGTAYNEQFF. CDR3 nucleotides: TGTGCCAGCAGTTACAGAACCGGGACAGCCTACAATGAGCAGTTCTTC.

This chain links TRBV6-2 or TRBV6-3 with TRBJ1-5; TRBD1 aligns across 9 bases. CDR3 length equals 17 residues. V was pared by 2 bases and J by 4 bases, with 9 bases of the junction left unmatched. In germline, CDR1 is MNHEY, CDR2 SVGEGT. For the CDR3, the DNA is TGTGCCAGCAGTTACGAGCACGGACAGGGGCTAAATCAGCCCCAGCATTTT. As protein: CASSYEHGQGLNQPQHF.

In its sample, this clonotype was seen many times. V usage is TRBV6-2 or TRBV6-3 and J usage is TRBJ1-1; D remains ambiguous. The germline V and J ends were trimmed by 6 bases and 1 base, with 6 bases remaining between them. Germline lookup yields CDR1 MNHEY and CDR2 SVGEGT. The CDR3 has 12 amino acids. The CDR3 sequence is CASSHQNTEAFF. The CDR3 nucleotides read TGTGCCAGCAGCCACCAGAACACTGAAGCTTTCTTT.

This clonotype was counted between two and nine times. The genes are TRBV18 and TRBJ1-2; possible D gene TRBD1, 5 bases. V was cut by 0 bases and J by 5 bases, with 13 bases left in between. The CDR3 covers 15 residues. From germline, CDR1 is KGHSH and CDR2 LQKENI. The CDR3 is CASSPPVRGAYGYTF. The CDR3 region has the DNA TGTGCCAGCTCACCACCAGTGAGGGGCGCGTATGGCTACACCTTC.

This clonotype has just a few counts. The J gene is TRBJ1-2, the V gene TRBV12-3 or TRBV12-4; D call uncertain. This CDR3 has 15 amino acids. V was cut by 3 bases and J by 0 bases, with 11 bases left in between. The CDR3 DNA reads TGTGCCAGCAGTTTTGGACGGAAGACTAACTATGGCTACACCTTC. It specifies CASSFGRKTNYGYTF.